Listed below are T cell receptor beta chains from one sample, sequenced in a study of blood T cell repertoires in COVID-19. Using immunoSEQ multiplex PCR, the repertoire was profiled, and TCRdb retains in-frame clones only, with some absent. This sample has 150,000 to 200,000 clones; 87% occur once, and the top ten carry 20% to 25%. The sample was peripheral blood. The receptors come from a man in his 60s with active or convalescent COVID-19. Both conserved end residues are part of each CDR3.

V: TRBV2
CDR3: CASSARYPYNSPLHF

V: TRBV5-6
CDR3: CASLPRGGAYVTYNEQFF

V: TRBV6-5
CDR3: CASSKTPAGYEQYF

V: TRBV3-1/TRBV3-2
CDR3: CASSQYGEQYF

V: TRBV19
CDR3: CASMGQGNSPLHF

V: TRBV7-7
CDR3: CASSLGVGNTIYF

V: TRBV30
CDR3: CAWSPQGLNTGELFF

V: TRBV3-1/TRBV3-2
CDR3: CASSQEWAGYEAFF

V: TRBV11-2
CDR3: CASSLGRVSGQFF

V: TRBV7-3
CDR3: CASSLSGGGTGELFF

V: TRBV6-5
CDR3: CASLQDRDTNTIYF

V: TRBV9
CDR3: CASSDGQGYGYTF

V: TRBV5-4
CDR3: CATGGTGELFF

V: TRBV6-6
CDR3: CASTYLAGGIYEQYF

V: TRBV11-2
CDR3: CASSFERGATGELFF

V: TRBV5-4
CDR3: CASSLAGSDTQYF

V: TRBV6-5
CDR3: CASSYSGGRVTQYF

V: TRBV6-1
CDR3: CASSEVGGRSGYTF

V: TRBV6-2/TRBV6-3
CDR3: CASSSLTRGGSYEQYF

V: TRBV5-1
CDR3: CASSFTAQPSSYEQYF

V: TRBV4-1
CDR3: CASSQPRAGPPYEQYF